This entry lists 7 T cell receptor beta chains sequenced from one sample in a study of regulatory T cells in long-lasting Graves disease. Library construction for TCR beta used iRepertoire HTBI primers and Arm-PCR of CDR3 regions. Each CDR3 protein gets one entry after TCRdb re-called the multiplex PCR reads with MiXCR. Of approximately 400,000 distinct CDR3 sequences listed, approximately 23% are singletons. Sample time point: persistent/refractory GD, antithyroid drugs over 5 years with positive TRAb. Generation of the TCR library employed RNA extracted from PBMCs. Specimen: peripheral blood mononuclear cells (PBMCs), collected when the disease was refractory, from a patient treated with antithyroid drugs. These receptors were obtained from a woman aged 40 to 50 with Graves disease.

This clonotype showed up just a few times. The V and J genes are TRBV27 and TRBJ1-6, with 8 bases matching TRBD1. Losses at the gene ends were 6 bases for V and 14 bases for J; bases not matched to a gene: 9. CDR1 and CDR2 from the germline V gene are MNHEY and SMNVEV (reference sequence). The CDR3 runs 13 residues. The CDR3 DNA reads TGTGCCAGCAGACTCTCAGGGGGCCGAACCCTCCACTTT. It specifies CASRLSGGRTLHF.

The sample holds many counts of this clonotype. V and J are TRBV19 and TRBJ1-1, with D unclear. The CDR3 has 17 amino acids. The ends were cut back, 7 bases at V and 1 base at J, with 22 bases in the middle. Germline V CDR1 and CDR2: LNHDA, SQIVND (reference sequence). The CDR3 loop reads CASNTPSSASWNTEAFF. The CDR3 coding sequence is TGTGCCAGTAACACTCCCAGCAGCGCATCCTGGAACACTGAAGCTTTCTTT.

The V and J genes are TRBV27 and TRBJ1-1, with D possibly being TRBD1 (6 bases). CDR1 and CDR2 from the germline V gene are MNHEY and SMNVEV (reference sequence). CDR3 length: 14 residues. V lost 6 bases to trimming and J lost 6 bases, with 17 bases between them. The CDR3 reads CASRNPGQYSEAFF. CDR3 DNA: TGTGCCAGCAGGAACCCCGGACAGTACTCTGAAGCTTTCTTT.

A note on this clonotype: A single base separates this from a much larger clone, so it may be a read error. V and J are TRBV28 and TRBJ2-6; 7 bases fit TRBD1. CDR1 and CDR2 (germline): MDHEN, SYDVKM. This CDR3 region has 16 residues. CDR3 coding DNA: TGTGCCAGCAGTTTATGGCAGGGGAAGGGGGCCAGCGTCCTGACTTTC. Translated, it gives CASSLWQGKGASVLTF.

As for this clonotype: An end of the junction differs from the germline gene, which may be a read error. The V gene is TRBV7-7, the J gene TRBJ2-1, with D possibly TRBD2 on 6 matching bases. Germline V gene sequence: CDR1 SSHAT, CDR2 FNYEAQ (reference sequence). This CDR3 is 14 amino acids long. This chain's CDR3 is CASSPREFDNEQFF. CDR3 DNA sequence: TGTGCTAGCAGCCCCCGGGAGTTCGACAATGAGCAGTTCTTC.

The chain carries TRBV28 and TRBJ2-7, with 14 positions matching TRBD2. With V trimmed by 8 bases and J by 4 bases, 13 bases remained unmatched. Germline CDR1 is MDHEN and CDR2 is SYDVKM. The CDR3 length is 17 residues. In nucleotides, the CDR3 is TGTGCCAGCGGCGGGACTAGCGGGAGATCTGTGTGGTACGAGCAGTACTTC. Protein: CASGGTSGRSVWYEQYF.

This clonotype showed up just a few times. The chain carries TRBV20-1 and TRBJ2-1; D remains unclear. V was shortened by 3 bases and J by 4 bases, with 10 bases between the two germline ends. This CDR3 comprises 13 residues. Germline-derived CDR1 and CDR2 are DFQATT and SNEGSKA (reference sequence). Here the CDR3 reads CSASSRRYNEQFF. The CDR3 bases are TGCAGTGCTAGTAGCCGACGGTACAATGAGCAGTTCTTC.